This T cell receptor (beta chain) was observed in a study of cytomegalovirus exposure and HLA in healthy donors. The CDR3 runs 13 residues. The V gene end was trimmed by 5 bases and the J gene end by 5 bases; junction bases not matched to a gene: 2. Germline V gene data show CDR1 as MNHNY and CDR2 as SVGAGI (reference sequence). As for this clone: Its antigen is unknown.

Findings of the study overall: Published work reported that the classifier diagnosed cytomegalovirus status with high specificity and sensitivity. Most TCR sequences showed up rarely, but some public TCRs showed up in many donors. TCR clusters originating in the first cohort tended to co-occur in the approximately 120 validation repertoires, according to a later analysis.

Sequencing used immunoSEQ multiplex PCR; TCRdb keeps in-frame clones, though not all of them. Counted here are approximately 160,000 clones, 70% to 90% occurring once; the ten biggest clones make up 2% to 2.5%. The donors were in the roughly 120-subject validation cohort; that cohort was separate from the roughly 700-subject first cohort. This receptor was taken from a man younger than 40 in good health and CMV-seropositive. The specimen sequenced was PBMCs. The rearrangement uses TRBV6-6 and TRBJ2-2; TRBD1 agrees at 7 bases. The CDR3 sequence: CASSRQGTGELFF. In DNA form, the CDR3 reads TGTGCCAGCAGTCGACAGGGTACCGGGGAGCTGTTTTTT.